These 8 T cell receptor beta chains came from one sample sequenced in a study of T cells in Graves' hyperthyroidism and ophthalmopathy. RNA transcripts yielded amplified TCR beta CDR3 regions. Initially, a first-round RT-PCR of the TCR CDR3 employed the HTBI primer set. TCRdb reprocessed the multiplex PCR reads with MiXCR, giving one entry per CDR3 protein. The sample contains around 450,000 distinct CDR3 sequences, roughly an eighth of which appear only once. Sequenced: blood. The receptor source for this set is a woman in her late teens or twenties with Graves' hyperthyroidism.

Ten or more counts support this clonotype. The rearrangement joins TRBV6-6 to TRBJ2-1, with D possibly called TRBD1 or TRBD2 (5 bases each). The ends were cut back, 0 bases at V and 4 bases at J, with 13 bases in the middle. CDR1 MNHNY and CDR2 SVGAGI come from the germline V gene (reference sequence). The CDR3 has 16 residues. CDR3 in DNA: TGTGCCAGCAGTTACTCGATTCGGGGCCCTTACAATGAGCAGTTCTTC. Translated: CASSYSIRGPYNEQFF.

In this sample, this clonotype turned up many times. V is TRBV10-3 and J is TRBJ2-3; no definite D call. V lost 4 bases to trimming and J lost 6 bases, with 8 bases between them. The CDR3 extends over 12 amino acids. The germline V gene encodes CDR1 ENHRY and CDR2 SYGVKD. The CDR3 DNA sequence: TGTGCCATCAGTGGGTCCGGGGATACGCAGTATTTT. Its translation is CAISGSGDTQYF.

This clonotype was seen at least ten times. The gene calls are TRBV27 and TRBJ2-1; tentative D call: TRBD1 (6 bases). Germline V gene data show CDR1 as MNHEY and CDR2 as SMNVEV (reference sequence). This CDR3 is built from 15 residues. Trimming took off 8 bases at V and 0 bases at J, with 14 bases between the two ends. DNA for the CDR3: TGTGCCAGCTGCGAGGGGGACGTCTCCTACAATGAGCAGTTCTTC. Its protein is CASCEGDVSYNEQFF.

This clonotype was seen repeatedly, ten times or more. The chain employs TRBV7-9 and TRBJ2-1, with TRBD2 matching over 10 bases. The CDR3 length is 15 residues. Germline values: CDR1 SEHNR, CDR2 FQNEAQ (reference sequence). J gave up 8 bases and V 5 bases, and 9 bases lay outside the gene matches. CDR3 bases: TGTGCCAGCAGCCGGGCCCTAGCGGGAGCCCATGAGCAGTTCTTC. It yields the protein CASSRALAGAHEQFF.

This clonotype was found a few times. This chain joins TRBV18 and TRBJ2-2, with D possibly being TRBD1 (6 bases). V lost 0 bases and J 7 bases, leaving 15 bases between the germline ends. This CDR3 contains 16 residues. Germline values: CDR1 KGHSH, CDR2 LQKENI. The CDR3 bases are TGTGCCAGCTCACCACCGCAACTGACAGGTGACGGGGAGCTGTTTTTT. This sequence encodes CASSPPQLTGDGELFF.

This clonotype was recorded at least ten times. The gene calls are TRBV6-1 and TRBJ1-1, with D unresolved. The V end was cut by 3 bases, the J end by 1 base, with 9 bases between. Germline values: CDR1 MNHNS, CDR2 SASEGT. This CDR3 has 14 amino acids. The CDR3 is CASSDRDGNTEAFF. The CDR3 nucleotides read TGTGCCAGCAGTGATCGGGATGGGAACACTGAAGCTTTCTTT.

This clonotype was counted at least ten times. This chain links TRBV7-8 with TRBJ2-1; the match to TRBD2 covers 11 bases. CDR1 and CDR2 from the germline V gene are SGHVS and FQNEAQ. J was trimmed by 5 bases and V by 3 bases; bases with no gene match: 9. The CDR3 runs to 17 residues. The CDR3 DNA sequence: TGTGCCAGCAGCTTGGCCGTACTAGCGGGAGCGAACAATGAGCAGTTCTTC. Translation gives CASSLAVLAGANNEQFF.

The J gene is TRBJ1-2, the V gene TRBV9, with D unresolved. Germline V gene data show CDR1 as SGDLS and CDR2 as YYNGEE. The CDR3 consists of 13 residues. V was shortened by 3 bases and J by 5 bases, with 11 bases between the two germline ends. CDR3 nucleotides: TGTGCCAGCAGCGGGGGTAGTGGGTATGGCTACACCTTC. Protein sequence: CASSGGSGYGYTF.